The 14 T cell receptor beta chains below come from one sample, sequenced in a study of beta chain features in type 1 diabetes. Expressed TCRB transcripts got sequenced, as all isolated RNA was reverse transcribed. Repertoires were generated with immunoSEQ multiplex PCR, while TCRdb's copy carries only in-frame clones and drops some. The profile covers about 150,000 clones, with around 8% appearing a single time and 0.65% taken by the ten largest. The sample was central memory CD4+ T cells from blood. These receptors were taken from a man aged 18 to 30 in good health.

The table lists this clone with a few counts. The chain is built from TRBV4-3 and TRBJ2-1; perhaps TRBD2 as D (5 bases). This CDR3 comprises 16 residues. Germline CDR1 is LGHNA and CDR2 is YSLEER. The V end lost 2 bases, the J end lost 0 bases, and 11 bases lay between the germline ends. The chain's CDR3 is CASSQLARTSYNEQFF. CDR3 in DNA: TGCGCCAGCAGCCAATTAGCGAGAACCTCCTACAATGAGCAGTTCTTC.

The chain has TRBV9 and TRBJ2-5, with TRBD2 matching 9 bases. V was pared by 0 bases and J by 1 base, with 7 bases of the junction left unmatched. The germline V gene has CDR1 SGDLS and CDR2 YYNGEE. The CDR3 is 17 residues long. The CDR3 here is CASSVGAGGGAQETQYF. CDR3 DNA: TGTGCCAGCAGCGTAGGCGCGGGCGGGGGGGCCCAAGAGACCCAGTACTTC.

The chain combines TRBV4-2 with TRBJ2-1; no clear D gene. Germline CDR1 LGHNA, CDR2 YNFKEQ. Trimming removed 1 base from V and 11 bases from J, with 9 bases in between. The CDR3 consists of 12 residues. This chain's CDR3 is CASSQVGDKQFF. CDR3 bases: TGTGCCAGCAGCCAAGTCGGAGATAAGCAGTTCTTC.

The chain recombines TRBV18 with TRBJ1-6; 7 positions match TRBD1. Trimming cost V 3 bases and J 8 bases; bases outside gene matches: 7. Germline CDR1 KGHSH, CDR2 LQKENI. This CDR3 is 15 amino acids long. DNA for the CDR3: TGTGCCAGCTCACCGCCGGGACAGACCCATTCACCCCTCCACTTT. Translating gives CASSPPGQTHSPLHF. The whole variable domain, filled in from reference TRBV18 and TRBJ1-6, reads NAGVMQNPRHLVRRRGQEARLRCSPMKGHSHVYWYRQLPEEGLKFMVYLQKENIIDESGMPKERFSAEFPKEGPSILRIQQVVRGDSAAYFCASSPPGQTHSPLHFGNGTRLTVT.

V is TRBV30 and J is TRBJ2-5, with 10 bases identical to TRBD2. The CDR3 consists of 15 residues. CDR1 is GTSNPN, CDR2 SVGIG, per germline (reference sequence). Losses at the gene ends were 3 bases for V and 5 bases for J; bases not matched to a gene: 9. The CDR3 region is CAWSSGGAPPETQYF. The CDR3 coding sequence is TGTGCCTGGAGCAGCGGGGGGGCCCCCCCCGAGACCCAGTACTTC.

V and J are TRBV11-2 and TRBJ2-5, with 8 bases lining up with TRBD2. The CDR3 is 15 amino acids. V shed 5 bases and J 1 base; nucleotides not matched to a gene: 6. Germline CDR1 reads SGHAT; CDR2 reads FQNNGV. CDR3 sequence: CASSPTGTSQETQYF. The CDR3 nucleotides read TGTGCCAGCAGCCCGACCGGGACTAGCCAAGAGACCCAGTACTTC.

The CDR3 spells CASSLGRQASSYGYTF. Here the CDR3 DNA reads TGTGCCAGCAGCTTAGGGAGACAGGCTTCGAGCTATGGCTACACCTTC. The J gene is TRBJ1-2, the V gene TRBV7-8; D possibly corresponds to TRBD1 (6 bases). The V end was cut by 1 base, the J end by 4 bases, with 16 bases between. The CDR3 sequence is 16 residues long. Germline V gene lookup returns CDR1 SGHVS and CDR2 FQNEAQ.

The chain joins TRBV9 to TRBJ2-7, with TRBD1 matching 11 bases. Per germline, CDR1 SGDLS and CDR2 YYNGEE. The length of the CDR3 is 15 residues. V dropped 2 bases and J dropped 3; count of bases not matched to a gene: 4. CDR3 DNA: TGTGCCAGCAGCGTTTCCGGGACAGGGGGCTACGAGCAGTACTTC. It yields the protein CASSVSGTGGYEQYF.

The V and J genes are TRBV27 and TRBJ2-7; TRBD2 matches 13 bases. CDR1 and CDR2 from the germline V gene are MNHEY and SMNVEV (reference sequence). J lost 4 bases, V lost 8 bases, and 5 bases had no gene match. This CDR3 has 14 residues. CDR3 in amino acids: CASLGTSGTYEQYF. The DNA of the CDR3 is TGTGCCAGCCTAGGGACTAGCGGGACTTACGAGCAGTACTTC.

This clone was counted between two and nine times. This chain joins TRBV27 and TRBJ2-1, with D possibly being TRBD2 (5 bases). The V gene's germline CDR1 is MNHEY and CDR2 SMNVEV (reference sequence). CDR3 length: 14 amino acids. Trimming removed 3 bases at V and 5 bases at J, with 11 bases between. CDR3 DNA: TGTGCCAGCAGTTTCCCAGCGGTTCACAATGAGCAGTTCTTC. Residues: CASSFPAVHNEQFF.

This clone was picked up a small number of times. The rearrangement links TRBV30 to TRBJ2-1, with TRBD2 identical over 9 bases. The CDR3 length is 15 residues. In germline, CDR1 is GTSNPN, CDR2 SVGIG (reference sequence). The ends lost 5 bases at V and 0 bases at J; junction bases unmatched: 5. The CDR3 nucleotides are TGTGCCTGGGACCGGCGGGGGGGCTCCTACAATGAGCAGTTCTTC. It yields the protein CAWDRRGGSYNEQFF.

The chain carries TRBV6-1 and TRBJ2-1, with TRBD2 identical over 13 bases. Germline V gene sequence: CDR1 MNHNS, CDR2 SASEGT. This CDR3 is 15 amino acids long. J gave up 9 bases and V 8 bases, and 10 bases lay outside the gene matches. The CDR3, as DNA: TGTGCCAGCGTGGGACTAGCGGGACGGGGCCGTGAGCAGTTCTTC. Its translation: CASVGLAGRGREQFF.

A few counts support this clone. Distinct nucleotide sequences in the sample also encode this CDR3. The rearrangement links TRBV19 to TRBJ2-7; D might be TRBD2 (5 bases). V was cut by 9 bases and J by 1 base, with 7 bases left in between. The CDR3 runs to 11 residues. Germline assignment: CDR1 LNHDA and CDR2 SQIVND (reference sequence). The CDR3 sequence is CASRGSYEQYF. Written as DNA, the CDR3 is TGTGCCAGCCGCGGGTCCTACGAGCAGTACTTC.

The chain links TRBV7-2 to TRBJ2-2, with 7 bases lining up with TRBD1. The ends lost 1 base at V and 5 bases at J; junction bases unmatched: 4. Germline assignment: CDR1 SGHTA and CDR2 FQGNSA. The CDR3 is 15 amino acids. DNA for the CDR3: TGTGCCAGCAGCTTAGAAGGGGGCTATACCGGGGAGCTGTTTTTT. Translation gives CASSLEGGYTGELFF. The full variable domain, rest sourced from reference TRBV7-2 and TRBJ2-2, is GAGVSQSPSNKVTEKGKDVELRCDPISGHTALYWYRQSLGQGLEFLIYFQGNSAPDKSGLPSDRFSAERTGGSVSTLTIQRTQQEDSAVYLCASSLEGGYTGELFFGEGSRLTVL.